This T cell receptor (beta chain) was sequenced during a study of CD8+CD57+ T cells in acquired aplastic anemia. Study-wide points: Between patients and controls, 25 to 35 CD8+ CDR3 sequences were found in common.

This clonotype was picked up a small number of times. Its cognate antigen is unknown. TCR beta VDJ and CDR3 were profiled, and genomic DNA was the template. Via MiXCR, TCRdb re-called the reads, giving one row per CDR3 protein. The sample holds 150,000 to 200,000 distinct CDR3 sequences, under 75% seen once. V was pared by 0 bases and J by 2 bases, with 6 bases between. CDR3 length equals 14 residues. CDR1 and CDR2 from the germline V gene are LGHDT and YNNKEL (reference sequence). What was sequenced was sorted CD4+, CD8+, or CD8+CD57+ T cells (not recorded which) from PBMCs. This clonotype was sampled from a human donor in good health. The V and J genes are TRBV3-1 and TRBJ2-3; no clear D. The CDR3 region is CASSQDYYTDTQYF. For the CDR3, the DNA is TGTGCCAGCAGCCAAGATTATTACACAGATACGCAGTATTTT.